These 13 T cell receptor beta chains were sequenced from one sample in a study of cytomegalovirus exposure and HLA in healthy donors. Profiling relied on immunoSEQ multiplex PCR, and the TCRdb table lists in-frame clones only, not all of them. The sample lists 200,000 to 300,000 clones, roughly 86% occurring once. The sequenced sample was PBMCs. The receptor source for this set is a woman in her thirties in good health and CMV-seropositive.

The chain is built from TRBV6-4 and TRBJ2-1, with 14 nucleotides matching TRBD2. The ends lost 7 bases at V and 13 bases at J; junction bases unmatched: 9. The germline V gene encodes CDR1 MRHNA and CDR2 SNTAGT. The length of the CDR3 is 14 residues. CDR3 amino acids: CASKSGLAGEIQFF. The CDR3 DNA reads as TGTGCCAGCAAATCGGGACTAGCGGGAGAAATTCAGTTCTTC.

V gene TRBV7-9 combines with J gene TRBJ2-7, with 9 bases fitting TRBD2. J gave up 3 bases and V 5 bases, and 8 bases lay outside the gene matches. This CDR3 comprises 15 residues. Looked up from germline, CDR1 is SEHNR and CDR2 is FQNEAQ (reference sequence). The CDR3 is CASSETGTSLYEQYF. In nucleotides, the CDR3 is TGTGCCAGCAGCGAAACCGGGACTAGCCTCTACGAGCAGTACTTC.

Turning to this clone: The same CDR3 is also encoded by other DNA sequences in this sample. V usage is TRBV19 and J usage is TRBJ2-7; D might be TRBD2 (5 bases). Germline CDR1 reads LNHDA; CDR2 reads SQIVND (reference sequence). The CDR3 spans 14 residues. The V and J ends lost 3 bases and 0 bases respectively, with 9 bases between them. The CDR3 DNA reads TGTGCCAGTAGTATCTCGGGAAGCTCCTACGAGCAGTACTTC. It yields the protein CASSISGSSYEQYF.

V gene TRBV29-1 combines with J gene TRBJ2-1; 7 positions match TRBD1. This CDR3 comprises 13 residues. Trimming at V came to 4 bases and at J to 7 bases, leaving 7 bases not matched to a gene. Germline V gives CDR1 SQVTM, CDR2 ANQGSEA. CDR3 protein: CSVARGRQNEQFF. In nucleotides, the CDR3 is TGCAGCGTTGCGAGGGGGCGCCAAAATGAGCAGTTCTTC.

For this clone: Its ends do not fully match the called genes, so a read error is possible. This chain connects TRBV7-7 to TRBJ2-5; tentative D call: TRBD1 (6 bases). The CDR3 spans 15 residues. In germline, CDR1 is SSHAT, CDR2 FNYEAQ (reference sequence). CDR3 residues: CASSFQTTGQETQYF. In DNA, the CDR3 is TGTGCTAGCAGCTTCCAAACGACAGGACAAGAGACCCAGTACTTC.

The chain has TRBV6-5 and TRBJ1-1; TRBD1 matches 7 bases. Germline CDR1 reads MNHEY; CDR2 reads SVGAGI. J was trimmed by 4 bases and V by 6 bases; bases with no gene match: 8. The CDR3 length is 14 residues. CDR3 region: CASSLTGLGTEAFF. CDR3 in DNA: TGTGCCAGCAGCTTGACAGGGTTGGGCACTGAAGCTTTCTTT.

A single count supports this clone. This chain joins TRBV28 and TRBJ1-3, with no clear D. The CDR3 is made up of 12 amino acids. The germline gives CDR1 MDHEN, CDR2 SYDVKM. With 6 bases removed from V and 2 bases from J, the gap between germline ends came to 5 bases. In nucleotides, the CDR3 is TGTGCCAGCAGCTTTACTGGAAACACCATATATTTT. Protein: CASSFTGNTIYF. The whole variable domain, filled in from reference TRBV28 and TRBJ1-3, reads DVKVTQSSRYLVKRTGEKVFLECVQDMDHENMFWYRQDPGLGLRLIYFSYDVKMKEKGDIPEGYSVSREKKERFSLILESASTNQTSMYLCASSFTGNTIYFGEGSWLTVV.

This chain connects TRBV5-1 to TRBJ1-1; TRBD1 is a possible D gene (5 bases). With 0 bases removed from V and 7 bases from J, the gap between germline ends came to 13 bases. The CDR3 is made up of 14 amino acids. Germline CDR1 SGHRS, CDR2 YFSETQ. The CDR3 DNA is TGCGCCAGCAGCTTGGTAGGGGCTGAGATTGAAGCTTTCTTT. This translates into CASSLVGAEIEAFF.

This chain uses TRBV6-1 with TRBJ2-1, with 8 bases aligning to TRBD2. The CDR3 extends over 19 amino acids. Germline CDR1 reads MNHNS; CDR2 reads SASEGT. The junction had 18 bases not matched to a gene; V was cut back by 2 bases and J by 6 bases. The DNA of the CDR3 is TGTGCCAGCAGTGAATTCTGGGGCAGAGGGAGCGGGAGCGCCAATGAGCAGTTCTTC. Translated, it gives CASSEFWGRGSGSANEQFF.

This chain links TRBV11-3 with TRBJ2-2; TRBD1 agrees at 7 bases. Germline trimming cut 5 bases from V and 6 bases from J; bases unmatched to any gene: 9. The CDR3 spans 15 residues. Germline-derived CDR1 and CDR2 are SGHNT and YENEEA. The DNA for the CDR3 is TGTGCCAGCAGCGACTGGACAGGAGGTCCCGGGGAGCTGTTTTTT. Translating it yields CASSDWTGGPGELFF.

This chain uses TRBV27 with TRBJ2-7; D may be TRBD1 (5 bases). V gave up 4 bases and J gave up 5 bases, with 15 bases separating them. The CDR3 is made up of 14 amino acids. The V gene's germline CDR1 is MNHEY and CDR2 SMNVEV (reference sequence). For the CDR3, the DNA is TGTGCCAGCAGTTCTGACAGTGGGGTCAACGAGCAGTACTTC. Protein product: CASSSDSGVNEQYF.

The chain joins TRBV6-6 to TRBJ2-2; 8 bases line up with TRBD2. Trimming cost V 10 bases and J 4 bases; bases outside gene matches: 8. The CDR3 covers 14 residues. Germline values: CDR1 MNHNY, CDR2 SVGAGI (reference sequence). DNA for the CDR3: TGTGCCACCCAAGCGGGAGAGACCACCGGGGAGCTGTTTTTT. Translation: CATQAGETTGELFF.

The gene calls are TRBV18 and TRBJ2-3; a weak D match, TRBD2 (6 bases). This CDR3 region has 16 residues. Trimming removed 0 bases at V and 9 bases at J, with 19 bases between. CDR1 is KGHSH and CDR2 is LQKENI in the germline V gene. CDR3 nucleotide sequence: TGTGCCAGCTCACCACCGGTAGCGGCCCCCGTTAGCACGCAGTATTTT. This sequence encodes CASSPPVAAPVSTQYF.